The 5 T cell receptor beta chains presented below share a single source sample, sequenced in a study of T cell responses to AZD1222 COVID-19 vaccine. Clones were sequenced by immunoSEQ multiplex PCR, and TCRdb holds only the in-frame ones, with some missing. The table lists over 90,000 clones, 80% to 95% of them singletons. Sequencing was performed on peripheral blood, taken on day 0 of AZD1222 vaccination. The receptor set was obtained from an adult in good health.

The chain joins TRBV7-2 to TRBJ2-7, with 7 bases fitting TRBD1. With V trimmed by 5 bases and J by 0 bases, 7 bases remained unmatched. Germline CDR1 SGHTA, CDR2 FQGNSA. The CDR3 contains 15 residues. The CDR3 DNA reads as TGTGCCAGCAGCCTGACAGGGTGGAGCTCCTACGAGCAGTACTTC. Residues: CASSLTGWSSYEQYF.

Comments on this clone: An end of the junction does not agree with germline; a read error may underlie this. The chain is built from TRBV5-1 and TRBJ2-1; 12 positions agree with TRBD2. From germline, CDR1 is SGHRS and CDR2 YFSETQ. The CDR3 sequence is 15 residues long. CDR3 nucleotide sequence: TGCGCCAGCAGCTCTAGCGGGGGGGCCTATAATGAGCAGTTCTTC. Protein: CASSSSGGAYNEQFF. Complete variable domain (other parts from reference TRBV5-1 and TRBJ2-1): KAGVTQTPRYLIKTRGQQVTLSCSPISGHRSVSWYQQTPGQGLQFLFEYFSETQRNKGNFPGRFSGRQFSNSRSEMNVSTLELGDSALYLCASSSSGGAYNEQFFGPGTRLTVL.

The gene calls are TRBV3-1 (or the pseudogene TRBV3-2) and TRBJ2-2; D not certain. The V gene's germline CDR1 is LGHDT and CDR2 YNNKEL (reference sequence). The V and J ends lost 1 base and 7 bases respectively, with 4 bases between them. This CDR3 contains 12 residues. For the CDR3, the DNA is TGTGCCAGCAGCCAAGCCGACGGGGAGCTGTTTTTT. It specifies CASSQADGELFF.

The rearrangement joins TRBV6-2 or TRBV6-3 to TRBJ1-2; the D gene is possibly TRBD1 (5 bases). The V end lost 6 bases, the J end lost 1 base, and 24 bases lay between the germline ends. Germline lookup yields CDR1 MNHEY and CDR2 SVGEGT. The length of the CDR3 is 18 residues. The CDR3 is CASSFFRGPKGFNYGYTF. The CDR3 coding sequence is TGTGCCAGCAGCTTTTTCCGGGGACCAAAGGGCTTTAACTATGGCTACACCTTC.

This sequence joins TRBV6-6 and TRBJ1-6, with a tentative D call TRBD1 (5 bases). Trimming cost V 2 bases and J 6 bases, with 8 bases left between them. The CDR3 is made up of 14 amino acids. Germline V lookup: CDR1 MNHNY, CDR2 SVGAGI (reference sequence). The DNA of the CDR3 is TGTGCCAGCAGTTACAGGGGCTTTAATTCACCCCTCCACTTT. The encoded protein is CASSYRGFNSPLHF.